These 25 T cell receptor beta chains were sequenced from one sample in a study of cytomegalovirus exposure and HLA in healthy donors. The primer mix had 60 Vbeta and 13 Jbeta primers. Some clones are missing from TCRdb's copy, which holds only in-frame ones; the method was immunoSEQ multiplex PCR. The sample yields roughly 190,000 clones, of which the top ten take up under 6.5%. The sequenced material came from PBMCs. All receptors come from a man aged 25 to 40 in good health and CMV-seronegative.

V is TRBV5-5 and J is TRBJ1-2, with D unclear. The germline gives CDR1 SGHKS, CDR2 YYEKEE (reference sequence). CDR3 length equals 16 residues. V lost 0 bases to trimming and J lost 4 bases, with 16 bases between them. The CDR3 region has the DNA TGTGCCAGCAGCTTGGGGGGAGACCCTAGTGCCTATGGCTACACCTTC. Translating gives CASSLGGDPSAYGYTF. Variable domain in full (rest from reference TRBV5-5 and TRBJ1-2): DAGVTQSPTHLIKTRGQQVTLRCSPISGHKSVSWYQQVLGQGPQFIFQYYEKEERGRGNFPDRFSARQFPNYSSELNVNALLLGDSALYLCASSLGGDPSAYGYTFGSGTRLTVV.

The V call is TRBV10-1, the J call TRBJ2-7, with 9 bases identical to TRBD1. This CDR3 is built from 14 residues. V lost 5 bases and J lost 7; bases outside the gene matches: 9. Germline loops: CDR1 WNHNN, CDR2 SYGVQD (reference sequence). CDR3 residues: CASSPGQGSGEQYF. The CDR3 DNA is TGCGCCAGCAGTCCGGGACAGGGCTCGGGAGAGCAGTACTTC.

The chain couples TRBV5-1 to TRBJ2-1; 8 bases are a match to TRBD2. After removal of 0 bases from V and 7 bases from J, the junction contained 6 bases not matched to a gene. The CDR3 length is 15 residues. In germline, CDR1 is SGHRS, CDR2 YFSETQ. The CDR3 region has the DNA TGCGCCAGCAGCTTGGGCGGGGGGTCTACGAATGAGCAGTTCTTC. The encoded protein is CASSLGGGSTNEQFF.

The chain couples TRBV27 to TRBJ1-3; the D gene is possibly TRBD1 (6 bases). Per the germline V gene, CDR1 is MNHEY and CDR2 is SMNVEV (reference sequence). This CDR3 has 16 residues. The germline V and J ends were trimmed by 5 bases and 2 bases, with 16 bases remaining between them. The CDR3 loop reads CASSLRSAGAGNTIYF. As DNA, the CDR3 is TGTGCCAGCAGTCTAAGGTCGGCAGGGGCTGGAAACACCATATATTTT.

The chain recombines TRBV5-4 with TRBJ2-7, with unresolved D. The CDR3 totals 12 residues. V was trimmed by 3 bases and J by 0 bases, leaving 4 bases between them. Looked up from germline, CDR1 is SGHNT and CDR2 is YYREEE (reference sequence). CDR3 amino acids: CASSSSSYEQYF. The CDR3 DNA reads TGTGCCAGCAGCTCTAGCTCCTACGAGCAGTACTTC. The variable domain in full, completed from reference TRBV5-4 and TRBJ2-7, reads ETGVTQSPTHLIKTRGQQVTLRCSSQSGHNTVSWYQQALGQGPQFIFQYYREEENGRGNFPPRFSGLQFPNYSSELNVNALELDDSALYLCASSSSSYEQYFGPGTRLTVT.

J is TRBJ1-1 and V is TRBV6-1; 9 bases match TRBD1. Trimming took 6 bases from V and 2 from J; bases not matched to a gene: 7. The CDR3 consists of 15 residues. Per germline, CDR1 MNHNS and CDR2 SASEGT. CDR3 amino acids: CASRFRDRANTEAFF. The CDR3 DNA is TGTGCCAGCAGATTCCGGGACAGGGCCAACACTGAAGCTTTCTTT.

CDR3 DNA: TGTGCCAGCAGTCCACTGGGGGGAACGAACACTGAAGCTTTCTTT. It encodes CASSPLGGTNTEAFF. V usage is TRBV7-2 and J usage is TRBJ1-1; D is possibly TRBD1 (5 bases). There are 15 residues in the CDR3. CDR1 and CDR2 (germline): SGHTA, FQGNSA. Trimming removed 6 bases at V and 1 base at J, with 15 bases between.

V and J are TRBV28 and TRBJ2-7, with D perhaps TRBD1 (6 bases). CDR1 MDHEN and CDR2 SYDVKM come from the germline V gene. V dropped 3 bases and J dropped 7 bases, with 10 bases sitting between them. The CDR3 has 12 amino acids. The CDR3 here is CASSFGQREQYF. DNA for the CDR3: TGTGCCAGCAGTTTCGGACAGAGAGAGCAGTACTTC.

The chain has TRBV6-5 and TRBJ2-7; D is ambiguous. Germline-derived CDR1 and CDR2 are MNHEY and SVGAGI. The CDR3 totals 15 residues. V was trimmed by 7 bases and J by 2 bases, leaving 18 bases between them. The CDR3 DNA reads as TGTGCCAGCACTCCGATCTACCCGCCAACCTACGAGCAGTACTTC. Protein sequence: CASTPIYPPTYEQYF.

V is TRBV19 and J is TRBJ2-7; 9 bases fit TRBD1. The CDR3 is 16 residues long. Germline V gene lookup returns CDR1 LNHDA and CDR2 SQIVND (reference sequence). V was pared by 5 bases and J by 3 bases, with 11 bases of the junction left unmatched. The CDR3 DNA sequence: TGTGCCAGTAGTCCCCCGGACAGGGGATCCCACTACGAGCAGTACTTC. Protein sequence: CASSPPDRGSHYEQYF.

The chain joins TRBV5-1 to TRBJ1-2, with 9 bases fitting TRBD1. J gave up 6 bases and V 2 bases, and 11 bases lay outside the gene matches. CDR1 SGHRS and CDR2 YFSETQ come from the germline V gene. The CDR3 extends over 16 amino acids. The DNA of the CDR3 is TGCGCCAGCAGCTTAAGCACCGGGACAGGGATCGATGGCTACACCTTC. Translation: CASSLSTGTGIDGYTF.

The chain employs TRBV5-1 and TRBJ1-2, with D possibly being TRBD1 (5 bases). Germline V gives CDR1 SGHRS, CDR2 YFSETQ. V was cut by 1 base and J by 7 bases, with 14 bases left in between. The CDR3 contains 14 residues. The CDR3: CASSLLGTQRGYTF. The CDR3 DNA follows: TGCGCCAGCAGCTTGTTAGGGACTCAGCGTGGCTACACCTTC.

The chain recombines TRBV5-1 with TRBJ2-5; 7 positions match TRBD1. Germline assignment: CDR1 SGHRS and CDR2 YFSETQ. J lost 3 bases, V lost 6 bases, and 14 bases had no gene match. CDR3 length equals 16 residues. The CDR3 DNA sequence: TGCGCCAGCAACCCTGTGAACACCGGGACAGAAGAGACCCAGTACTTC. This codes for CASNPVNTGTEETQYF.

The chain joins TRBV19 to TRBJ2-7, with D tentatively TRBD1 (5 bases). CDR1 LNHDA and CDR2 SQIVND come from the germline V gene (reference sequence). This CDR3 comprises 15 residues. The V and J ends lost 1 base and 0 bases respectively, with 10 bases between them. In DNA form, the CDR3 reads TGTGCCAGTAGTATAGCTCAGGGTGCCTCCTACGAGCAGTACTTC. It encodes CASSIAQGASYEQYF.

J is TRBJ2-3 and V is TRBV18; D is perhaps TRBD2 (6 bases). The germline gives CDR1 KGHSH, CDR2 LQKENI. The CDR3 has 15 amino acids. V shed 2 bases and J shed 2 bases, with 11 bases lying between them. CDR3 nucleotides: TGTGCCAGCTCACCAAGCGGGCCCGACACAGATACGCAGTATTTT. It codes for CASSPSGPDTDTQYF.

The chain recombines TRBV11-3 with TRBJ2-5; TRBD1 matches at 7 bases. The ends lost 5 bases at V and 5 bases at J; junction bases unmatched: 11. This CDR3 comprises 15 residues. Germline CDR1 is SGHNT and CDR2 is YENEEA. CDR3 sequence (DNA): TGTGCCAGCAGCCCAATTCCGCTGACAGGGGAGACCCAGTACTTC. It specifies CASSPIPLTGETQYF.

The chain employs TRBV13 and TRBJ2-3; 9 nucleotides agree with TRBD1. V was pared by 5 bases and J by 0 bases, with 12 bases of the junction left unmatched. This CDR3 has 18 amino acids. Looked up from germline, CDR1 is PRHDT and CDR2 is FYEKMQ (reference sequence). The CDR3 spells CASSPNLIGQGSTDTQYF. DNA of the CDR3: TGTGCCAGCAGCCCTAATCTGATCGGACAGGGGAGCACAGATACGCAGTATTTT.

The gene calls are TRBV5-1 and TRBJ1-2; D is perhaps TRBD1 (5 bases). The CDR3 contains 13 residues. The germline V and J ends were trimmed by 0 bases and 8 bases, with 11 bases remaining between them. Germline lookup yields CDR1 SGHRS and CDR2 YFSETQ. CDR3 sequence: CASSLASGVGYTF. In DNA, the CDR3 is TGCGCCAGCAGCTTGGCCTCGGGGGTAGGCTACACCTTC.

CDR3 sequence: CASGSDFRGTEAFF. As DNA, the CDR3 is TGTGCCAGCGGCTCCGATTTCCGAGGGACTGAAGCTTTCTTT. The chain uses TRBV6-5 and TRBJ1-1; D gene uncertain. Per the germline V gene, CDR1 is MNHEY and CDR2 is SVGAGI. The germline V and J ends were trimmed by 8 bases and 5 bases, with 18 bases remaining between them. The CDR3 extends over 14 amino acids.

J is TRBJ2-1 and V is TRBV6-5; D remains ambiguous. Germline-derived CDR1 and CDR2 are MNHEY and SVGAGI. V shed 0 bases and J shed 3 bases, with 12 bases lying between them. The CDR3 consists of 16 residues. DNA for the CDR3: TGTGCCAGCAGTTACTCGATTCTGCGTCACTACAATGAGCAGTTCTTC. Translation gives CASSYSILRHYNEQFF.

The V and J genes are TRBV11-2 and TRBJ1-1, with D maybe TRBD1 (5 bases). Trimming took off 6 bases at V and 5 bases at J, with 10 bases between the two ends. Germline assignment: CDR1 SGHAT and CDR2 FQNNGV. CDR3 length: 12 residues. CDR3 DNA sequence: TGTGCCAGCAGGGTCGGGGGAACTGAAGCTTTCTTT. Protein: CASRVGGTEAFF.

This sequence joins TRBV19 and TRBJ1-1; D is possibly TRBD1 (5 bases). The V gene's germline CDR1 is LNHDA and CDR2 SQIVND (reference sequence). V lost 5 bases and J 0 bases, leaving 13 bases between the germline ends. This CDR3 has 15 amino acids. CDR3 residues: CASSPMGGMNTEAFF. DNA of the CDR3: TGTGCCAGTAGTCCGATGGGGGGAATGAACACTGAAGCTTTCTTT.

The gene calls are TRBV27 and TRBJ2-3; weak D call: TRBD2 (5 bases). The CDR3 length is 16 residues. Trimming took off 2 bases at V and 1 base at J, with 13 bases between the two ends. CDR1 is MNHEY, CDR2 SMNVEV, per germline (reference sequence). The CDR3 protein is CASSLVGLPGTDTQYF. CDR3 sequence (DNA): TGTGCCAGCAGTTTAGTTGGACTCCCAGGCACAGATACGCAGTATTTT.

As to this clone: It is unclear where the CDR3 begins or ends on the DNA, so no DNA is shown, and the CDR3 is as TCRdb lists it. The rearrangement uses TRBV27 and TRBJ2-7; no check of the table's D call, TRBD2, against the DNA was made. Both ends counted, the CDR3 spans 17 residues. Per germline, CDR1 MNHEY and CDR2 SMNVEV (reference sequence). The CDR3 is CASILALAGPTAYEQYF.

The V gene is TRBV6-5, the J gene TRBJ2-3; 9 nucleotides agree with TRBD2. The trim removed 4 bases at V and 1 base at J, leaving 3 bases unmatched. The germline V gene has CDR1 MNHEY and CDR2 SVGAGI. There are 15 residues in the CDR3. CDR3 protein: CASSLRTSGTDTQYF. Here the CDR3 DNA reads TGTGCCAGCAGTTTAAGGACTAGCGGCACAGATACGCAGTATTTT.